The clone carrying this T cell receptor (beta chain) was recorded a few times. The data belong to a study of blood T cell repertoires in COVID-19. Overall study: The origin of the acute and convalescent COVID-19 samples was the United States, Italy and Spain. In each case, the material was cDNA or gDNA derived from T cells, B-cell-depleted T cells, or PBMCs.

The CDR3 contains 17 residues. V was clipped by 0 bases and J by 2 bases, with 17 bases between them. CDR1 is LGHNA, CDR2 YNFKEQ, per germline. Under the authors' procedure: Estimated nucleated cell counts came from reference gene primer amplification. Method: immunoSEQ multiplex PCR; TCRdb's copy keeps in-frame clones and lacks some. For V, J and clone size, that table is used; D and trimming come from the DNA. The sample comprises tens of thousands of clones, roughly three quarters of which are singletons, and roughly 9.8% rests with the top ten. The chain joins TRBV4-2 to TRBJ2-7; D gene unclear. Material: peripheral blood. The TCR was taken from a woman aged 45 to 65 with acute or convalescent COVID-19. The CDR3: CASSQDHRELFPYEQYF. CDR3 DNA sequence: TGTGCCAGCAGCCAAGATCATCGAGAGCTCTTCCCCTACGAGCAGTACTTC.